A selection of T cell receptor beta chains follows, all from one sample in a study of control samples from healthy donors and cancer patients. Profiled with immunoSEQ multiplex PCR; TCRdb holds only in-frame clones, not every one. This table has tens of thousands of clones, approximately 94% appearing once. Material: blood. The receptors shown here come from a man in his 60s in good health. The CDR3 runs from the conserved cysteine through the conserved F or W. The D gene is left open where the match is weak. Clone size appears in some rows only: once, few, many, or a class for an expanded clone.

D gene	V gene	clone size	J gene	CDR3 DNA	CDR3 protein
TRBD2	TRBV19	-	TRBJ2-1	TGTGCCAGTAGTGACTTAGCGGGAGGTGGGTACAATGAGCAGTTCTTC	CASSDLAGGGYNEQFF
-	TRBV3-1/TRBV3-2	-	TRBJ2-7	TGTGCCAGCAGCCAGCGACCAAAAGTCACCCACGAGCAGTACTTC	CASSQRPKVTHEQYF
-	TRBV12-3/TRBV12-4	-	TRBJ1-2	TGTGCCAGCACTACAACGCGGGGCTACACCTTC	CASTTTRGYTF
-	TRBV11-3	-	TRBJ2-7	TGTGCCAGCAGCTTACAAAACCCGGGGCCTTCGGACGAGCAGTACTTC	CASSLQNPGPSDEQYF
-	TRBV19	-	TRBJ2-4	TGTGCCAGTAGGTATATGGGTGCCAAAAACATTCAGTACTTC	CASRYMGAKNIQYF
-	TRBV3-1/TRBV3-2	once	TRBJ1-6	TGTGCCAGCAGCCGTACAGGAGATTCACCCCTCCACTTT	CASSRTGDSPLHF
TRBD1	TRBV7-6	-	TRBJ2-7	TGTGCCAGCAGCCAGGGACAGCACCTACGAGAACAGTACTTC	CASSQGQHLREQYF
TRBD2	TRBV2	-	TRBJ2-3	TGTGCCAGCACCGGACTAGCGGGCGTAGGGACGCAGTATTTT	CASTGLAGVGTQYF
-	TRBV30	once	TRBJ2-1	TGTGCCTGGGCGCCACACAATGAGCAGTTCTTC	CAWAPHNEQFF
-	TRBV11-3	-	TRBJ2-5	TGTGCCAGCAAACTTGCTTCAGAGACCCAGTACTTC	CASKLASETQYF
TRBD2	TRBV4-1	-	TRBJ2-5	TGCGCCAGCAGCCAAGGGACTAGCGGGAGTGGTTTGGAGACCCAGTACTTC	CASSQGTSGSGLETQYF
-	TRBV7-8	-	TRBJ2-1	TGTGCCAGCAGCTCGGAGAAGGGCCACTACAATGAGCAGTTCTTC	CASSSEKGHYNEQFF
TRBD1	TRBV9	-	TRBJ2-7	TGTGCCAGCAGCTTCTCCGGGACAGGGGCTAGCGAGCAGTACTTC	CASSFSGTGASEQYF